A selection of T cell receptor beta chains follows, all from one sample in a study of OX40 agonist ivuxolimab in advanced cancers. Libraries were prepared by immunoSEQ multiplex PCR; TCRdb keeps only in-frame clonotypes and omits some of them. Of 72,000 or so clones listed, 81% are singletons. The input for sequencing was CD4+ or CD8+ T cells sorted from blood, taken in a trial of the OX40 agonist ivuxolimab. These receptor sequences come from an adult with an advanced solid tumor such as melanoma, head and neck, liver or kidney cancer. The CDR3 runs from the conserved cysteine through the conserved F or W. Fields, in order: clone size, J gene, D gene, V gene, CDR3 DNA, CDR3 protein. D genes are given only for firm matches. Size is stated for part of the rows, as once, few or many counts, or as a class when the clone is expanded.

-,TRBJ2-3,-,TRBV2,TGTGCCAGCAGTGAAGTAACAGGGATTCGGACAGATACGCAGTATTTT,CASSEVTGIRTDTQYF
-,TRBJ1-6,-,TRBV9,TGTGCCAGCAGCCCAGGGACACCTGGAAATTCACCCCTCCACTTT,CASSPGTPGNSPLHF
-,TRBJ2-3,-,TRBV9,TGTGCCAGCAGCGTGGAGGGCGTCTACACAGATACGCAGTATTTT,CASSVEGVYTDTQYF
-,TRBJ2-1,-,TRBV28,TGTGCCAGCAGCCCGATCGGCAATGAGCAGTTCTTC,CASSPIGNEQFF
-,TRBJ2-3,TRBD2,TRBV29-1,TGCAGCGTTGAAGGGGGGGCTAGCGGGAGCACAGATACGCAGTATTTT,CSVEGGASGSTDTQYF
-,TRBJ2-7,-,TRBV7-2,TGTGCCAGCAGCATGGACAGAATCTACGAGCAGTACTTC,CASSMDRIYEQYF
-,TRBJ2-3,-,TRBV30,TGTGCCTGGAGTCTCTTACACTCTAGCACAGATACGCAGTATTTT,CAWSLLHSSTDTQYF
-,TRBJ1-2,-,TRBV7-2,TGTGCCAGCAGCTTAGTCAGCTATGGCTACACCTTC,CASSLVSYGYTF
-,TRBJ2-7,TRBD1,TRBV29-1,TGCAGCGTTGTGAGGGGACAGGGAGGCTACGAGCAGTACTTC,CSVVRGQGGYEQYF
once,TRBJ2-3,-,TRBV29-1,TGCAGCGTTGGCAGGGGCCTCACAGATACGCAGTATTTT,CSVGRGLTDTQYF
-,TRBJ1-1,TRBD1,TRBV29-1,TGCAGCGGGACGACAGGGGGGAACACTGAAGCTTTCTTT,CSGTTGGNTEAFF
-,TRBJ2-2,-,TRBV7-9,TGTGCCAGCAGCGTGGAGTGGCTGTTTTTT,CASSVEWLFF
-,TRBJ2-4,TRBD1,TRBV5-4,TGTGCCAGCAGCGGCAGACAGGGTACCGAAAACATTCAGTACTTC,CASSGRQGTENIQYF
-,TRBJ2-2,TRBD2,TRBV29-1,TGCAGCGTTGAAAATACTAGCGGAGGCGGGGAGCTGTTTTTT,CSVENTSGGGELFF
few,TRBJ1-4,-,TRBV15,TGTGCCACCAGCAGAGATGATATGGACAGAGAAAAACTGTTTTTT,CATSRDDMDREKLFF
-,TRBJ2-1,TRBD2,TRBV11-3,TGTGCCAGCAGCCCTGGACTAGCGGGAGCTGAGCAGTTCTTC,CASSPGLAGAEQFF
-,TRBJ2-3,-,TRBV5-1,TGCGCCAGCAGCTTGGGCGGCCCCCACACAGATACGCAGTATTTT,CASSLGGPHTDTQYF
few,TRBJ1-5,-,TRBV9,TGTGCCAGCAGCGTAACCCCAGGCAGTGATCAGCCCCAGCATTTT,CASSVTPGSDQPQHF
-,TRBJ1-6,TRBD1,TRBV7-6,TGTGCCAGCAGCTTAAGGGACAGGGGGCAATCACCCCTCCACTTT,CASSLRDRGQSPLHF
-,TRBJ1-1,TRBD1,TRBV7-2,TGTGCCAGCAGCAGACAGGGCATGGGAAACACTGAAGCTTTCTTT,CASSRQGMGNTEAFF
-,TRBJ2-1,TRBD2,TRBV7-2,TGTGCCAGCAGCCGGACTAGCGGGGGGGCATCCGAGCAGTTCTTC,CASSRTSGGASEQFF
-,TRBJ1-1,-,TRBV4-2,TGTGCCAGCAGCCAATCCCAGGGATTTAGGGCTTTCTTT,CASSQSQGFRAFF
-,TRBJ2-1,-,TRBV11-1,TGTGCCAGCAGCTTAGCGAGGTTTAATGAGCAGTTCTTC,CASSLARFNEQFF
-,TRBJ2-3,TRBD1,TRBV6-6,TGTGCCAGCAGCTTCGGACAGGTGAAAGATACGCAGTATTTT,CASSFGQVKDTQYF
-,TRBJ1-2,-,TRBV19,TGTGCCAGTACCCTAACAGGAGGATATGGCTACACCTTC,CASTLTGGYGYTF
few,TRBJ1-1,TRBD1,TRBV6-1,TGTGCCAGCAGGGACAGGGAAAACACTGAAGCTTTCTTT,CASRDRENTEAFF
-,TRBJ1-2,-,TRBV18,TGTGCCAGCTCACCAGACACCAGCAACTATGGCTACACCTTC,CASSPDTSNYGYTF
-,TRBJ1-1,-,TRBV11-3,TGTGCCAGCAGCTTTATGAAGAACACTGAAGCTTTCTTT,CASSFMKNTEAFF
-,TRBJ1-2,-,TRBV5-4,TGTGCCAGCAGCCCGGAGGCAGGGCGAAACTATGGCTACACCTTC,CASSPEAGRNYGYTF
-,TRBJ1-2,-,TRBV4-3,TGCGCCAGCAGCCAAGCAGGGAGGCTCTATGGCTACACCTTC,CASSQAGRLYGYTF
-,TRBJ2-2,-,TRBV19,TGTGCCAGTGTGGTTTCGCTCTCCTCGAACACCGGGGAGCTGTTTTTT,CASVVSLSSNTGELFF
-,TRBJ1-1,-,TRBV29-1,TGCAGCGTTGTGCCGGCCTTGAACACTGAAGCTTTCTTT,CSVVPALNTEAFF
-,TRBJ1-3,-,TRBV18,TGTGCCAGCTCACCGACTTTTTTTAGTGGGACCGATATATCTGGAAACACCATATATTTT,CASSPTFFSGTDISGNTIYF
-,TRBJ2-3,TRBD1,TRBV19,TGTGCCAGTAACGGACAGGGTGGGGGGGATACGCAGTATTTT,CASNGQGGGDTQYF
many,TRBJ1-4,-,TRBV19,TGTGCCAGTAGCCTAGCGGACGGTTCAACTAATGAAAAACTGTTTTTT,CASSLADGSTNEKLFF
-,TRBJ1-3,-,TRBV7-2,TGTGCCAGCAGCTTAGTAGCATCTGGAAACACCATATATTTT,CASSLVASGNTIYF
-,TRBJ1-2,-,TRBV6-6,TGTGCCAGCAGTTACTCGAGACTGTATAACTATGGCTACACCTTC,CASSYSRLYNYGYTF